The 18 T cell receptor beta chains below were found in one sample sequenced in a study of technical replicates of blood from a handful of donors. Measured with immunoSEQ multiplex PCR; TCRdb has only the in-frame clones, and not every one. The repertoire holds more than 75,000 clones, with 80% to 90% as singletons. Material for sequencing was PBMCs. The receptors stem from a human donor in good health. Some clones in this sample may be carry-over from other donors' samples.

This chain uses TRBV25-1 with TRBJ2-5; D perhaps matches TRBD1 (6 bases). The V gene lost 6 bases and the J gene lost 2 bases, with 10 bases spanning the gap. This CDR3 is 13 amino acids long. Germline loops: CDR1 MGHDK, CDR2 SYGVNS. The CDR3 here is CASRAGVQETQYF. The CDR3 DNA sequence: TGTGCCAGCAGGGCAGGGGTTCAAGAGACCCAGTACTTC.

This clone was seen just once. The V and J genes are TRBV9 and TRBJ1-2, with 7 bases that match TRBD1. CDR1 and CDR2 (germline): SGDLS, YYNGEE. This CDR3 has 15 amino acids. J gave up 3 bases and V 3 bases, and 8 bases lay outside the gene matches. This CDR3 is CASSAQGVPYYGYTF. In nucleotides, the CDR3 is TGTGCCAGCAGCGCTCAGGGGGTACCTTACTATGGCTACACCTTC.

This chain joins TRBV7-8 and TRBJ1-3; a weak D match, TRBD1 (5 bases). Looked up from germline, CDR1 is SGHVS and CDR2 is FQNEAQ. The V end was cut by 0 bases, the J end by 2 bases, with 11 bases between. The CDR3 runs to 16 residues. CDR3 loop: CASSLAPTDTGNTIYF. DNA of the CDR3: TGTGCCAGCAGCTTAGCCCCGACAGATACTGGAAACACCATATATTTT.

The rearrangement joins TRBV9 to TRBJ2-1, with 7 bases identical to TRBD1. From germline, CDR1 is SGDLS and CDR2 YYNGEE. V dropped 2 bases and J dropped 7; count of bases not matched to a gene: 3. This CDR3 is 13 amino acids long. The CDR3 protein is CASSVDRENEQFF. CDR3 bases: TGTGCCAGCAGCGTTGACAGGGAAAATGAGCAGTTCTTC.

The chain couples TRBV4-1 to TRBJ1-1; tentative D call: TRBD1 (6 bases). CDR1 MGHRA and CDR2 YSYEKL come from the germline V gene. This CDR3 comprises 15 residues. Trimming cost V 2 bases and J 2 bases, with 12 bases left between them. CDR3 sequence reads: CASSQQQGRNTEAFF. DNA for the CDR3: TGCGCCAGCAGCCAACAACAGGGAAGAAACACTGAAGCTTTCTTT.

The chain combines TRBV5-1 with TRBJ2-1; D might be TRBD2 (5 bases). This CDR3 contains 16 residues. CDR1 is SGHRS, CDR2 YFSETQ, per germline. The V and J ends lost 0 bases and 0 bases respectively, with 10 bases between them. CDR3 amino acids: CASSLGGSSSYNEQFF. For the CDR3, the DNA is TGCGCCAGCAGCTTGGGAGGGTCCAGCTCCTACAATGAGCAGTTCTTC.

The rearrangement uses TRBV12-5 and TRBJ2-4; 10 bases map to TRBD2. CDR1 and CDR2 (germline): LGHNT, FRNRAP. Trimming at V came to 6 bases and at J to 1 base, leaving 3 bases not matched to a gene. There are 15 residues in the CDR3. Here the CDR3 reads CASGLAGAAKNIQYF. In nucleotides, the CDR3 is TGTGCTAGTGGCCTAGCGGGAGCGGCCAAAAACATTCAGTACTTC.

The chain has TRBV5-1 and TRBJ1-2, with D perhaps matching TRBD1 (6 bases). CDR1 and CDR2 from the germline V gene are SGHRS and YFSETQ. The CDR3 consists of 15 residues. With 5 bases removed from V and 5 bases from J, the gap between germline ends came to 19 bases. For the CDR3, the DNA is TGCGCCAGCAGGTCCTCCCAGGACAGCCGGTATGGCTACACCTTC. This codes for CASRSSQDSRYGYTF.

The V and J genes are TRBV11-2 and TRBJ2-7; D might be TRBD2 (6 bases). The V gene lost 5 bases and the J gene lost 0 bases, with 20 bases spanning the gap. The CDR3 totals 17 residues. Germline-derived CDR1 and CDR2 are SGHAT and FQNNGV. The CDR3 region has the DNA TGTGCCAGCAGCCCCCGGTTGGGTGGGGGGAGCTCCTACGAGCAGTACTTC. Amino acids: CASSPRLGGGSSYEQYF.

The gene calls are TRBV7-8 and TRBJ1-2; TRBD1 aligns across 8 bases. Germline V gene data show CDR1 as SGHVS and CDR2 as FQNEAQ. V lost 6 bases, J lost 6 bases, and 9 bases stayed unmatched. The CDR3 loop spans 14 amino acids. The CDR3 DNA reads TGTGCCAGCAGTTACCAGACAGGGGTAGATGGCTACACCTTC. Amino acid sequence: CASSYQTGVDGYTF.

This chain's CDR3 is CASSLGGTGAETQYF. The CDR3 DNA is TGTGCCAGCAGCTTAGGGGGGACAGGGGCAGAGACCCAGTACTTC. J is TRBJ2-5 and V is TRBV7-7; 10 bases are shared with TRBD1. In germline, CDR1 is SSHAT, CDR2 FNYEAQ (reference sequence). This CDR3 contains 15 residues. J gave up 4 bases and V 1 base, and 3 bases lay outside the gene matches.

The rearrangement links TRBV10-3 to TRBJ1-5, with 8 bases that match TRBD1. Germline CDR1 ENHRY, CDR2 SYGVKD. After removal of 6 bases from V and 5 bases from J, the junction contained 3 bases not matched to a gene. CDR3 length: 13 residues. This chain's CDR3 is CAISLQGDQPQHF. The CDR3 nucleotides read TGTGCCATCAGCTTACAGGGGGATCAGCCCCAGCATTTT.

This sequence joins TRBV7-9 and TRBJ1-6; no firm D call. Germline assignment: CDR1 SEHNR and CDR2 FQNEAQ (reference sequence). The V gene lost 5 bases and the J gene lost 0 bases, with 11 bases spanning the gap. This CDR3 spans 16 amino acids. CDR3 DNA: TGTGCCAGCAGCCCCCCCGCCAGCTCCTATAATTCACCCCTCCACTTT. It codes for CASSPPASSYNSPLHF.

CDR3 loop: CASRPRQGNTGELFF. Written as DNA, the CDR3 is TGTGCCAGCCGCCCCCGACAGGGTAACACCGGGGAGCTGTTTTTT. This sequence joins TRBV6-5 and TRBJ2-2; 7 bases agree with TRBD1. The trim removed 8 bases at V and 2 bases at J, leaving 8 bases unmatched. Looked up from germline, CDR1 is MNHEY and CDR2 is SVGAGI. The CDR3 length is 15 residues.

This rearrangement joins TRBV7-6 to TRBJ1-2, with TRBD1 identical over 8 bases. V shed 2 bases, J shed 4 bases, and the junction held 9 bases outside the gene matches. This CDR3 spans 16 amino acids. Germline V lookup: CDR1 SGHVS, CDR2 FNYEAQ. The CDR3 loop is CASSLSGGPDFYGYTF. The CDR3 coding sequence is TGTGCCAGCAGCTTATCAGGGGGCCCAGACTTCTATGGCTACACCTTC.

V usage is TRBV27 and J usage is TRBJ2-7; maybe TRBD1 (6 bases). Trimming stripped 5 bases from V and 2 bases from J, with 10 bases between. This CDR3 has 13 amino acids. Germline V gene data show CDR1 as MNHEY and CDR2 as SMNVEV (reference sequence). Here the CDR3 DNA reads TGTGCCAGCAGTCTTACAGGGACCTACGAGCAGTACTTC. Translated: CASSLTGTYEQYF.

The rearrangement links TRBV4-1 to TRBJ1-5, with 9 positions matching TRBD1. Germline trimming cut 3 bases from V and 3 bases from J; bases unmatched to any gene: 12. The length of the CDR3 is 18 residues. Germline-derived CDR1 and CDR2 are MGHRA and YSYEKL. In DNA, the CDR3 is TGCGCCAGCAGCCACGACCGGACAGGGGAGAACTTCAATCAGCCCCAGCATTTT. As protein: CASSHDRTGENFNQPQHF.

V gene TRBV6-4 combines with J gene TRBJ1-1; no firm D call. V was trimmed by 0 bases and J by 3 bases, leaving 11 bases between them. The CDR3 loop spans 15 amino acids. Germline CDR1 and CDR2: MRHNA and SNTAGT. DNA of the CDR3: TGTGCCAGCAGTGACTCAGCGGAGGCCTACACTGAAGCTTTCTTT. It codes for CASSDSAEAYTEAFF.